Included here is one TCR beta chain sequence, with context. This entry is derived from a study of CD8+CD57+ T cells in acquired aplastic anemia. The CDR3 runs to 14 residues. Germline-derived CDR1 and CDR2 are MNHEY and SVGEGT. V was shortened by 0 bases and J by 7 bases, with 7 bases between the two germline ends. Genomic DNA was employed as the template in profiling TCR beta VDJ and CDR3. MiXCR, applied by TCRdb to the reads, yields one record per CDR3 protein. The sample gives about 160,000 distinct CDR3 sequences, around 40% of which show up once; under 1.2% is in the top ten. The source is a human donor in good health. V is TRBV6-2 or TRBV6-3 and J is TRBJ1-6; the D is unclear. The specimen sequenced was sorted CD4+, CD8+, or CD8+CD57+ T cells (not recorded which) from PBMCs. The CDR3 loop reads CASSYSSVNSPLHF. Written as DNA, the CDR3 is TGTGCCAGCAGTTACTCCAGTGTCAATTCACCCCTCCACTTT.